The clone carrying this T cell receptor (beta chain) was recorded a few times. RNA transcripts were the template for amplifying TCR beta CDR3 regions. Primed by the HTBI set, a first-round RT-PCR was run on the TCR CDR3. MiXCR, applied by TCRdb to the multiplex PCR reads, yields one record per CDR3 protein. The sample holds a few hundred thousand distinct CDR3 sequences, around 13% seen once. These data are taken from a study of T cells in Graves' hyperthyroidism and ophthalmopathy. The CDR3 loop spans 14 amino acids. Trimming pared 7 bases from V and 2 bases from J, leaving 15 bases between. The germline V gene has CDR1 SGHTA and CDR2 FQGNSA.

This chain uses TRBV7-2 with TRBJ2-7, with D possibly being TRBD1 (6 bases). The sequence came from a woman in her thirties with Graves' hyperthyroidism that later progressed to Graves' ophthalmopathy. Sequencing input: blood. The DNA for the CDR3 is TGTGCCAGCACCCCACAGGGTTTGGCCTACGAGCAGTACTTC. It specifies CASTPQGLAYEQYF.